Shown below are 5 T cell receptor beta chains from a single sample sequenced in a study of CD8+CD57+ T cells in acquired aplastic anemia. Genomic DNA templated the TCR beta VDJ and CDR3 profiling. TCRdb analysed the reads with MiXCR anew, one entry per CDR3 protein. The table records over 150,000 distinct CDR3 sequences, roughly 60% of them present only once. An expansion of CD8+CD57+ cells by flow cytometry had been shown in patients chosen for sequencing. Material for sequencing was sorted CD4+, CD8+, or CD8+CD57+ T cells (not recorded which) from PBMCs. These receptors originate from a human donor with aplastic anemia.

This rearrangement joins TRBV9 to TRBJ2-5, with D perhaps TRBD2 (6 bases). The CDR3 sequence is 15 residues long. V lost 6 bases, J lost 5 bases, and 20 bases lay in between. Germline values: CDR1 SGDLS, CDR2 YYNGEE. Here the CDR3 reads CASNLRGGKEETQYF. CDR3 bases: TGTGCCAGCAACTTGAGGGGCGGGAAAGAGGAGACCCAGTACTTC.

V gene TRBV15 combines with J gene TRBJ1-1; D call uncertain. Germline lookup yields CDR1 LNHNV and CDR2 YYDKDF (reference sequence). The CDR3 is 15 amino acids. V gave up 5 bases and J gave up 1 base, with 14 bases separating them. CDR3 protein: CATSPRGGENTEAFF. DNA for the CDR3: TGTGCCACCAGCCCCCGTGGAGGCGAGAACACTGAAGCTTTCTTT.

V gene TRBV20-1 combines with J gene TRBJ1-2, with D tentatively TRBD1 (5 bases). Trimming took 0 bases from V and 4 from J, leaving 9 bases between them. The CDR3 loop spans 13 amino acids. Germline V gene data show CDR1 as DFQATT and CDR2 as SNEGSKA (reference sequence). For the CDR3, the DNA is TGCAGTGCTAGAGAAAGGAGGGGCTATGGCTACACCTTC. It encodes CSARERRGYGYTF.

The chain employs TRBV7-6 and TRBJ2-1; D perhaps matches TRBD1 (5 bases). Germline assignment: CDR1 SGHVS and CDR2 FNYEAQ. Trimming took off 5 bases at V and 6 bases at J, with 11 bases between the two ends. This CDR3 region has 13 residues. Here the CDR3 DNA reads TGTGCCAGCAGCCTTCAGGGTATCAATGAGCAGTTCTTC. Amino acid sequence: CASSLQGINEQFF.

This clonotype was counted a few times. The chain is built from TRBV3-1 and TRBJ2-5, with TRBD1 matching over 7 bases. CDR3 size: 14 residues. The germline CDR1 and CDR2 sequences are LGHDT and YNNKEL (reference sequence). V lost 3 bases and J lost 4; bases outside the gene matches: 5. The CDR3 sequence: CASSQVGGAETQYF. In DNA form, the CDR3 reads TGTGCCAGCAGCCAGGTAGGGGGCGCAGAGACCCAGTACTTC.